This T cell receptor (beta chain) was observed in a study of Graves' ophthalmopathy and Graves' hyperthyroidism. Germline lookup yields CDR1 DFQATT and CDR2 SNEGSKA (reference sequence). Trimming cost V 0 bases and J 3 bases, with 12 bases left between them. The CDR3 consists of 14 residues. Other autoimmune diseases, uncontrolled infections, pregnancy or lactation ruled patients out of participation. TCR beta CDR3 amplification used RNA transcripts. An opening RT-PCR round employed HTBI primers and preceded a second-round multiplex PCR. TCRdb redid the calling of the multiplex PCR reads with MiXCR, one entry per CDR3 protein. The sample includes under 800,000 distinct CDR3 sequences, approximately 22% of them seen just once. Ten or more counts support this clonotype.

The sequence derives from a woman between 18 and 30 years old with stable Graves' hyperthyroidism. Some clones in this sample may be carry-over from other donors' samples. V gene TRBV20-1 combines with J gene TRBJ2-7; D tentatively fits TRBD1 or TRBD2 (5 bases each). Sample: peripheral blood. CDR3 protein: CSARDRDGVYEQYF. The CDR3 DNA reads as TGCAGTGCTAGAGACCGGGACGGAGTCTACGAGCAGTACTTC.